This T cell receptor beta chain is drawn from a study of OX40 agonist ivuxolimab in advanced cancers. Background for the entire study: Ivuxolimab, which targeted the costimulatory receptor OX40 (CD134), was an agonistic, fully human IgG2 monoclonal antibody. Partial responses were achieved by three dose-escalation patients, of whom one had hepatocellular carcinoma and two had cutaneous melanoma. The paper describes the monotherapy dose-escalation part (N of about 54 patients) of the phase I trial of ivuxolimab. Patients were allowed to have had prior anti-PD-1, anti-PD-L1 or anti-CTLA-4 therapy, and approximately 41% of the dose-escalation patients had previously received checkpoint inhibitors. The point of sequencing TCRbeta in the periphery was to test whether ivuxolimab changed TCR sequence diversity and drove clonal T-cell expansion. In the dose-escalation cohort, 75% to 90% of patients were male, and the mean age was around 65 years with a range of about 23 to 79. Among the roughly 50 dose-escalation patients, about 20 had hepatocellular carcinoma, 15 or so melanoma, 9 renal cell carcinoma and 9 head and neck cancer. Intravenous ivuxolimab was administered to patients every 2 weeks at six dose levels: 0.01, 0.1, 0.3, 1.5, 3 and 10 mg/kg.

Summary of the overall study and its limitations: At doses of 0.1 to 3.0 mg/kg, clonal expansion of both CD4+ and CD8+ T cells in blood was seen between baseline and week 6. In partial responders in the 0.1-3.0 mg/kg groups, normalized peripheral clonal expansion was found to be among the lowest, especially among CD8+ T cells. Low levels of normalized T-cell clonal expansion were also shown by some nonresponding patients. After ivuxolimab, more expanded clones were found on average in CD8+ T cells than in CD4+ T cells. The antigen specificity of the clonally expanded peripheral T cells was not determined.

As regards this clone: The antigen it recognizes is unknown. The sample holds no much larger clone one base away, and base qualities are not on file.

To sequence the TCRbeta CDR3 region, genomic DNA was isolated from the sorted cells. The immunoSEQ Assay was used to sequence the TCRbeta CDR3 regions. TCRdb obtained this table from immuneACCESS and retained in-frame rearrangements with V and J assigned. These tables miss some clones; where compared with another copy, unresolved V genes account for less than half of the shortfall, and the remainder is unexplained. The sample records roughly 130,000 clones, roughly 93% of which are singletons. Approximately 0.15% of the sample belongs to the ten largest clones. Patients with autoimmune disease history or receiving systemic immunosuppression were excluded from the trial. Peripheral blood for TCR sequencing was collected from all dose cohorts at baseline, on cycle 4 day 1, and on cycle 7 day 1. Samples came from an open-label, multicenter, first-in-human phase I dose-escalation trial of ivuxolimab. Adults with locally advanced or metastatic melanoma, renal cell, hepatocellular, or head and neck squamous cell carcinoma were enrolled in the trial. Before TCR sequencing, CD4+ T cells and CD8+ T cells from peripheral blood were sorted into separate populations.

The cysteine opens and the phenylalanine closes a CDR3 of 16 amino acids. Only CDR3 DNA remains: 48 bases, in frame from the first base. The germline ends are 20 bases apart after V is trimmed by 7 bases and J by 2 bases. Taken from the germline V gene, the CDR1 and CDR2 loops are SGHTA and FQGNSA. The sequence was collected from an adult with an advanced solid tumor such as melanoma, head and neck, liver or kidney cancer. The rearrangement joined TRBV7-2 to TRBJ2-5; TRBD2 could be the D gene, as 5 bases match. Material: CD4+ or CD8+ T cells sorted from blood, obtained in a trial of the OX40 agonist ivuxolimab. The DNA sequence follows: TGTGCCAGCACCCTAACGTCCGGGGTCGGACAAGAGACCCAGTACTTC. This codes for CASTLTSGVGQETQYF.